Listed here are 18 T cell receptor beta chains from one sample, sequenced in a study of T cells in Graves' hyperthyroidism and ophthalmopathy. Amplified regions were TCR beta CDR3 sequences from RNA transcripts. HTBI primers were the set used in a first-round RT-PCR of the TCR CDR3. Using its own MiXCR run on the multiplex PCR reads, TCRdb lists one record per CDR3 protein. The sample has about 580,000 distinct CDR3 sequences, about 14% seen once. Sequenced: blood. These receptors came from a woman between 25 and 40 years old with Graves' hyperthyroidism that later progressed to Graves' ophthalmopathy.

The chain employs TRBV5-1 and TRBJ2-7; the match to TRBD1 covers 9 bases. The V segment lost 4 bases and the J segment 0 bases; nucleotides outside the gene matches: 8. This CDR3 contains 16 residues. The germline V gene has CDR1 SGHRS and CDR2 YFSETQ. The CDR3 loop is CASSRTGETYSYEQYF. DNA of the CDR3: TGCGCCAGCAGCCGGACAGGGGAAACATACTCCTACGAGCAGTACTTC.

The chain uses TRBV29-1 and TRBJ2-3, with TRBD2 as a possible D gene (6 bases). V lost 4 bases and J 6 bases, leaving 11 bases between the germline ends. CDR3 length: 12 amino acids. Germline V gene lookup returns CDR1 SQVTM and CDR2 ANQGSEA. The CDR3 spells CSVGLATDTQYF. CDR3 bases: TGCAGCGTTGGCCTAGCGACCGATACGCAGTATTTT.

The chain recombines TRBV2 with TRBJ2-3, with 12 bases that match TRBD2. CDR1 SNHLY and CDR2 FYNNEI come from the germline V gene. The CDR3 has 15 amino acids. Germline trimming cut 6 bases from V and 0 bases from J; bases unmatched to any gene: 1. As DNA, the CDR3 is TGTGCCAGCAGAGGGACTAGCGGGAGCACAGATACGCAGTATTTT. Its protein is CASRGTSGSTDTQYF.

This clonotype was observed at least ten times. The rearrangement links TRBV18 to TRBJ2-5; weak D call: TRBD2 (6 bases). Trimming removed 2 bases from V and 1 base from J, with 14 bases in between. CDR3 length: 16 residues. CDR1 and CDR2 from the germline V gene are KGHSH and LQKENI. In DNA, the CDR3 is TGTGCCAGCTCACCATATCTCGCGGGAACCCAAGAGACCCAGTACTTC. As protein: CASSPYLAGTQETQYF.

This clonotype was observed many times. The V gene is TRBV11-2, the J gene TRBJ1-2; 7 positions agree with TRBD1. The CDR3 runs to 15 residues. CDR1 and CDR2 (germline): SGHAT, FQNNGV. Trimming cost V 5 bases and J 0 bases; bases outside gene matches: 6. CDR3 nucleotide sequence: TGTGCCAGCAGCCTCTACAGGGGAACTAACTATGGCTACACCTTC. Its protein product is CASSLYRGTNYGYTF.

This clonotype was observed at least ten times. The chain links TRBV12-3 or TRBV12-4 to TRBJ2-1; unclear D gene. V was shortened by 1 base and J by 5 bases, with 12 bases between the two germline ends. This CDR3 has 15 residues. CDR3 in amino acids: CASSLDGIRNNEQFF. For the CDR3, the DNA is TGTGCCAGCAGTTTAGACGGAATCAGAAACAATGAGCAGTTCTTC.

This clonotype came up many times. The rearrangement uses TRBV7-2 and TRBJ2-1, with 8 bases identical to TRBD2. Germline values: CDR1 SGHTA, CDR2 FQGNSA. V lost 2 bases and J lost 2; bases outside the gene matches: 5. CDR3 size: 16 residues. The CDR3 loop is CASSLQTSGTYNEQFF. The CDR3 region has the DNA TGTGCCAGCAGCTTACAAACTAGCGGTACCTACAATGAGCAGTTCTTC.

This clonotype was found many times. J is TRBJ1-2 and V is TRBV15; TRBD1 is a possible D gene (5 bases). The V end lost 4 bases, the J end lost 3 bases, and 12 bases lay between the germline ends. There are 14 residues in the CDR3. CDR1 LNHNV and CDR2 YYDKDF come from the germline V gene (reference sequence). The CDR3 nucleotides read TGTGCCACCAGCAAAGTCGGGGCAGACTATGGCTACACCTTC. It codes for CATSKVGADYGYTF.

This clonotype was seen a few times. The CDR3 sequence: CASSLFSSAVSRRTEAFF. The CDR3 DNA sequence: TGTGCCAGCAGTTTATTTTCATCGGCGGTAAGTAGGAGAACTGAAGCTTTCTTT. V is TRBV28 and J is TRBJ1-1; D is unclear. This CDR3 comprises 18 residues. The V end was cut by 1 base, the J end by 5 bases, with 23 bases between. The germline V gene has CDR1 MDHEN and CDR2 SYDVKM.

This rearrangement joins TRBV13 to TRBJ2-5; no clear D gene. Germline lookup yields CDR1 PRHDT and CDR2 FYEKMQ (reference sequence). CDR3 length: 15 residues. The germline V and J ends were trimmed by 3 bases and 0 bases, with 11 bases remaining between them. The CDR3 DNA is TGTGCCAGCAGCTTCCTGCAGGCAAACCAAGAGACCCAGTACTTC. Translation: CASSFLQANQETQYF. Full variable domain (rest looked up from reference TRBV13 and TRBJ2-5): AAGVIQSPRHLIKEKRETATLKCYPIPRHDTVYWYQQGPGQDPQFLISFYEKMQSDKGSIPDRFSAQQFSDYHSELNMSSLELGDSALYFCASSFLQANQETQYFGPGTRLLVL.

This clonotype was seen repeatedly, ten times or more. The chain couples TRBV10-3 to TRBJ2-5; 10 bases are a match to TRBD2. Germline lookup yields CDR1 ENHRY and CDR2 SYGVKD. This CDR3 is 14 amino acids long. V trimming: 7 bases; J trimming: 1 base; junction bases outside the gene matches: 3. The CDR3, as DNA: TGTGCCATCAACCCTAGCGGGAGCCAAGAGACCCAGTACTTC. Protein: CAINPSGSQETQYF.

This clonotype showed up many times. The CDR3 sequence: CASSQEASLSYEQFF. The CDR3 nucleotides are TGTGCCAGCAGCCAAGAGGCTAGCTTGAGCTATGAGCAGTTCTTC. V usage is TRBV14 and J usage is TRBJ2-1; TRBD2 might be the D (5 bases). V gave up 0 bases and J gave up 8 bases, with 14 bases separating them. This CDR3 has 15 amino acids. The V gene's germline CDR1 is SGHDN and CDR2 FVKESK. Based on the CDR3 plus reference TRBV14 and TRBJ2-1, the full variable domain is EAGVTQFPSHSVIEKGQTVTLRCDPISGHDNLYWYRRVMGKEIKFLLHFVKESKQDESGMPNNRFLAERTGGTYSTLKVQPAELEDSGVYFCASSQEASLSYEQFFGPGTRLTVL.

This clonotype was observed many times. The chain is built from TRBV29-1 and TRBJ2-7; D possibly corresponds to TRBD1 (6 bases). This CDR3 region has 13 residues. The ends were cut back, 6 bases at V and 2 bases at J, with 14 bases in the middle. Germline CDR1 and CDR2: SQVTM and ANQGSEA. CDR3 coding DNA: TGCAGCGTGAGGGGGTCGGGAACCTACGAGCAGTACTTC. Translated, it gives CSVRGSGTYEQYF.

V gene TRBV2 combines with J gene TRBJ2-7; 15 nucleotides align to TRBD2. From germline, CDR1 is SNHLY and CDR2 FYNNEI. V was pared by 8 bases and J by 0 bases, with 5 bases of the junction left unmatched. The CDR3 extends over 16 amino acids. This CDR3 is CASRGTSGRSSYEQYF. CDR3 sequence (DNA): TGTGCCAGCCGGGGGACTAGCGGGAGGAGCTCCTACGAGCAGTACTTC. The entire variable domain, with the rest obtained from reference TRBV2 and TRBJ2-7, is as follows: EPEVTQTPSHQVTQMGQEVILRCVPISNHLYFYWYRQILGQKVEFLVSFYNNEISEKSEIFDDQFSVERPDGSNFTLKIRSTKLEDSAMYFCASRGTSGRSSYEQYFGPGTRLTVT.

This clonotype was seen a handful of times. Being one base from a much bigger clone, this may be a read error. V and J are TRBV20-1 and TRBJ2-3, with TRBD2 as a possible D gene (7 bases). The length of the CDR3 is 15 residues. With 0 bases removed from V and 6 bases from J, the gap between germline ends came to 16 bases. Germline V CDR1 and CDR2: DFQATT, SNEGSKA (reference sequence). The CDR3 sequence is CSAREGASGIDTQYF. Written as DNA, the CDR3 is TGCAGTGCTAGAGAGGGGGCTAGCGGTATTGATACGCAGTATTTT.

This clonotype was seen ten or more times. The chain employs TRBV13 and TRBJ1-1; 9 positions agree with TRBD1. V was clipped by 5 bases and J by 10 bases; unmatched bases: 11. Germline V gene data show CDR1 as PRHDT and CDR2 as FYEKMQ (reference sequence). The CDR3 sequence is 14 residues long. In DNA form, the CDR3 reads TGTGCCAGCAGCCCATTACAGGGGGCACGAGGAGCTTTCTTT. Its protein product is CASSPLQGARGAFF.

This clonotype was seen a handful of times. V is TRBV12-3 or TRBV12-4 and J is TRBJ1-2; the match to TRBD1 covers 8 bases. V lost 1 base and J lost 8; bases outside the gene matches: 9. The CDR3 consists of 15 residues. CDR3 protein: CASSLVTGATRGYTF. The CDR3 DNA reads TGTGCCAGCAGTTTAGTGACAGGGGCGACGCGGGGCTACACCTTC.

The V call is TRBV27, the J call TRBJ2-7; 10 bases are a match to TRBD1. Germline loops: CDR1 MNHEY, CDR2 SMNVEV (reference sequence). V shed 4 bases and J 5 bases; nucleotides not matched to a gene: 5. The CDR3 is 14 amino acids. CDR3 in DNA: TGTGCCAGCAGTTCCGGGGACAGGGGACACGAGCAGTACTTC. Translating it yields CASSSGDRGHEQYF.